The clone carrying this TCR beta chain turned up a few times. The V gene end was trimmed by 0 bases and the J gene end by 5 bases; junction bases not matched to a gene: 3. The CDR3 sequence is 15 residues long. The germline V gene has CDR1 LNHNV and CDR2 YYDKDF (reference sequence). This record comes from a study of blood T cell repertoires in COVID-19. Study background: Italy, Spain and the United States were the sources of the convalescent and acute COVID-19 samples.

Data came from immunoSEQ multiplex PCR; TCRdb stores just in-frame clones and leaves some out. Among around 95,000 clones, approximately 80% were seen once, and the ten largest hold around 10%. The receptor was isolated from an older woman with acute or convalescent COVID-19. Specimen: peripheral blood. The rearrangement uses TRBV15 and TRBJ2-2, with 7 bases that match TRBD1. CDR3 DNA sequence: TGTGCCACCAGCAGAGACAGGGGGTCGACCGGGGAGCTGTTTTTT. Translating gives CATSRDRGSTGELFF. Full variable domain (outside the CDR3, taken from reference TRBV15 and TRBJ2-2): DAMVIQNPRYQVTQFGKPVTLSCSQTLNHNVMYWYQQKSSQAPKLLFHYYDKDFNNEADTPDNFQSRRPNTSFCFLDIRSPGLGDTAMYLCATSRDRGSTGELFFGEGSRLTVL.